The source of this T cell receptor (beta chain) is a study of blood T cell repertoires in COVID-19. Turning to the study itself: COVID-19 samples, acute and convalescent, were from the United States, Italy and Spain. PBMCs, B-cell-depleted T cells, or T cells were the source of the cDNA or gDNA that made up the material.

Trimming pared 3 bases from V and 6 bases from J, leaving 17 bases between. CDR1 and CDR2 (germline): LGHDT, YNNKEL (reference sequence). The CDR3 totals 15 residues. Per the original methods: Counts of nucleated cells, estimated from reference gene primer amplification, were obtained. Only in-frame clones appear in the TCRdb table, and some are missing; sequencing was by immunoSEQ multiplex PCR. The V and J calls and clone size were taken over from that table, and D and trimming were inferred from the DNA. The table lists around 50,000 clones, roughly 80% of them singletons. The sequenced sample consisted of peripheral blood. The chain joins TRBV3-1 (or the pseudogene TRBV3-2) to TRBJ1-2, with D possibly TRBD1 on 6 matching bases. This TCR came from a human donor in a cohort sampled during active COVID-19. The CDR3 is CASSHPPPTGDGYTF. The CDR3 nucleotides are TGTGCCAGCAGCCACCCTCCGCCGACAGGAGATGGCTACACCTTC.